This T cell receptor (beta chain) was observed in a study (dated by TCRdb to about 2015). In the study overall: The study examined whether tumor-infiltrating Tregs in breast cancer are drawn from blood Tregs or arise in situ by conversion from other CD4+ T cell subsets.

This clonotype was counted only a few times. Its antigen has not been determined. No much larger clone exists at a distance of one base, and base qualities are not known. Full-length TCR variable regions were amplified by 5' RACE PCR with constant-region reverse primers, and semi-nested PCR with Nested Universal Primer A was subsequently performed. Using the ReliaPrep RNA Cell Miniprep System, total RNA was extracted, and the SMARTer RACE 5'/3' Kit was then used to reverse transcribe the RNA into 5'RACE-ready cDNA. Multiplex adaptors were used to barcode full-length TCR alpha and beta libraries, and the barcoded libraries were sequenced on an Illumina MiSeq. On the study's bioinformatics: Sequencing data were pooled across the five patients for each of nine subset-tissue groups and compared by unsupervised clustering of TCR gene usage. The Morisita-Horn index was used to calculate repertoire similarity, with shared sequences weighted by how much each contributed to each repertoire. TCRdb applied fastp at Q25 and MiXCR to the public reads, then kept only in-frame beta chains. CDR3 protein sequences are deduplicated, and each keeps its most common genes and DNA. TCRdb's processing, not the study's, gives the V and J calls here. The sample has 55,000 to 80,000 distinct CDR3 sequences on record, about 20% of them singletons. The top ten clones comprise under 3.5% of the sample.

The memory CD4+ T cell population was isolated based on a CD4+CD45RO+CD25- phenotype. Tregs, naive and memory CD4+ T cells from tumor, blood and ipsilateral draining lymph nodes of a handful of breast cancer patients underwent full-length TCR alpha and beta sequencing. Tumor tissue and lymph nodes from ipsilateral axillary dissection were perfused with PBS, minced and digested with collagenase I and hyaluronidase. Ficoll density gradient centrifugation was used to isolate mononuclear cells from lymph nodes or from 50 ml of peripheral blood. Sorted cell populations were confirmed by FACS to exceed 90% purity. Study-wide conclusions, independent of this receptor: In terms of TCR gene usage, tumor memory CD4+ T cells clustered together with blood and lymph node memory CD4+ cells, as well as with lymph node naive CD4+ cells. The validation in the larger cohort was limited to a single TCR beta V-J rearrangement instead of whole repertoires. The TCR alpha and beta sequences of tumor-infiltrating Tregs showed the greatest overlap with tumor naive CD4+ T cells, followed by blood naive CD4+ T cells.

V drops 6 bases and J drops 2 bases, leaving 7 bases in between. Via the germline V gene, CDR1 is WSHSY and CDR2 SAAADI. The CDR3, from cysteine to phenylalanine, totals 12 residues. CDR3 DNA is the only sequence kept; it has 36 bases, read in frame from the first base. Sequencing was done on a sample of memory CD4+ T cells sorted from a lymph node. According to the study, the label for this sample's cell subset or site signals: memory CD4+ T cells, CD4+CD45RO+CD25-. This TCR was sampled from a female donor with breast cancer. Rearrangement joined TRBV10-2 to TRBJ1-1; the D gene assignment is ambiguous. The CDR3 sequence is CASRDSNTEAFF. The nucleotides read TGCGCCAGCAGGGATAGTAACACTGAAGCTTTCTTT.